These 30 T cell receptor beta chains share one sample of origin, sequenced in a study of blood T cells in healthy people across ages. Alongside a J-beta primer mix, a sample-barcoded 5' primer served in a second PCR lasting roughly 6 to 11 cycles. TCRdb ran MiXCR on the 5' RACE reads and lists one entry per CDR3 protein. The sample contains roughly 1.5 million distinct CDR3 sequences, around 40% of which appear only once. What was sequenced was blood. Receptors were obtained from a woman between 18 and 29 years old in good health.

The chain combines TRBV12-3 or TRBV12-4 with TRBJ2-3; 8 nucleotides line up with TRBD2. J gave up 1 base and V 5 bases, and 8 bases lay outside the gene matches. This CDR3 contains 16 residues. The CDR3 DNA reads TGTGCCAGCAGTCCTCCCCGGCGGGGGGGCACAGATACGCAGTATTTT. Protein product: CASSPPRRGGTDTQYF.

The rearrangement links TRBV7-6 to TRBJ2-3; 12 bases fit TRBD2. Germline trimming cut 1 base from V and 3 bases from J; bases unmatched to any gene: 11. CDR1 SGHVS and CDR2 FNYEAQ come from the germline V gene. The CDR3 is 19 residues long. This CDR3 reads CASSLDLRASGGATDTQYF. The CDR3 DNA follows: TGTGCCAGCAGCTTAGATCTTCGGGCTAGCGGGGGGGCTACAGATACGCAGTATTTT.

This clonotype has a handful of counts. The V call is TRBV20-1, the J call TRBJ1-1; TRBD1 matches at 8 bases. The CDR3 has 14 amino acids. CDR1 DFQATT and CDR2 SNEGSKA come from the germline V gene (reference sequence). J lost 2 bases, V lost 0 bases, and 2 bases had no gene match. CDR3 sequence (DNA): TGCAGTGCTAGAGATCCAGGGGGCAACACTGAAGCTTTCTTT. It translates to CSARDPGGNTEAFF.

A word on this clonotype: One base away lies a much larger clone, so this may be a sequencing read error. The chain carries TRBV5-1 and TRBJ2-5; TRBD2 aligns across 7 bases. The CDR3 is made up of 14 amino acids. CDR1 is SGHRS, CDR2 YFSETQ, per germline. CDR3 DNA sequence: TGCGCCAGCAGCATCGGGATCCTGCGGGAGACCCGGTACTTC. Protein product: CASSIGILRETRYF. Variable domain in full (rest from reference TRBV5-1 and TRBJ2-5): KAGVTQTPRYLIKTRGQQVTLSCSPISGHRSVSWYQQTPGQGLQFLFEYFSETQRNKGNFPGRFSGRQFSNSRSEMNVSTLELGDSALYLCASSIGILRETRYFGPGTRLLVL.

The chain links TRBV20-1 to TRBJ1-1, with D tentatively TRBD1 (5 bases). V was clipped by 5 bases and J by 0 bases, with 10 bases between them. Germline values: CDR1 DFQATT, CDR2 SNEGSKA (reference sequence). This CDR3 spans 13 amino acids. The CDR3 DNA is TGCAGTGCTCCGACAGACTTGAACACTGAAGCTTTCTTT. The encoded protein is CSAPTDLNTEAFF.

The V gene is TRBV7-2, the J gene TRBJ2-3; 7 bases match TRBD1. The CDR3 is 15 residues long. V was clipped by 5 bases and J by 0 bases; unmatched bases: 5. Germline-derived CDR1 and CDR2 are SGHTA and FQGNSA. The DNA for the CDR3 is TGTGCCAGCAGCCCCCGGGACAGTAGCACAGATACGCAGTATTTT. It codes for CASSPRDSSTDTQYF.

This chain links TRBV6-2 or TRBV6-3 with TRBJ1-1, with a tentative D call TRBD1 (5 bases). The length of the CDR3 is 18 residues. The germline V gene encodes CDR1 MNHEY and CDR2 SVGEGT. Trimming cost V 7 bases and J 1 base, with 25 bases left between them. The chain's CDR3 is CASTKFSRGGGPNTEAFF. The CDR3 coding sequence is TGTGCCAGCACTAAATTTAGTCGCGGGGGTGGACCGAACACTGAAGCTTTCTTT.

This clonotype was counted a few times. The V and J genes are TRBV27 and TRBJ2-1; D is undetermined. V gave up 5 bases and J gave up 0 bases, with 11 bases separating them. CDR1 and CDR2 (germline): MNHEY, SMNVEV (reference sequence). The CDR3 totals 15 residues. The CDR3: CASSPRRSSYNEQFF. The CDR3 coding sequence is TGTGCCAGCAGTCCCCGACGGAGCTCCTACAATGAGCAGTTCTTC.

With respect to this clonotype: A clone one base away is much larger, so this may be a read error. The rearrangement uses TRBV3-1 and TRBJ2-1; no reliable D call. The end of the DNA fits TRBJ2-7 better, so the J call may be wrong. Germline CDR1 and CDR2: LGHDT and YNNKEL (reference sequence). The CDR3 has 15 residues. The CDR3 DNA reads TGTGCCAGCAGCCAAGCAAGTTTCTCCTACAATGAGCAGTACTTC. It encodes CASSQASFSYNEQYF.

The V gene is TRBV28, the J gene TRBJ1-6; TRBD1 agrees at 9 bases. Trimming cost V 10 bases and J 8 bases; bases outside gene matches: 9. Per germline, CDR1 MDHEN and CDR2 SYDVKM. This CDR3 region has 14 residues. The CDR3 sequence: CAIATGTGYSPLHF. CDR3 DNA: TGTGCCATCGCAACCGGGACAGGGTATTCACCCCTCCACTTT.

J is TRBJ1-5 and V is TRBV3-1, with D tentatively TRBD1 (5 bases). Germline-derived CDR1 and CDR2 are LGHDT and YNNKEL (reference sequence). Trimming stripped 4 bases from V and 6 bases from J, with 13 bases between. The CDR3 totals 14 residues. This CDR3 is CASSPRSRGQPQHF. The CDR3 DNA reads TGTGCCAGCAGCCCGAGAAGTAGGGGTCAGCCCCAGCATTTT.

On this clonotype: Sequence at one end of the junction differs from germline and may be a read error. V gene TRBV5-5 combines with J gene TRBJ1-2; possibly TRBD1 for D (5 bases). Germline V gene data show CDR1 as SGHKS and CDR2 as YYEKEE (reference sequence). This CDR3 contains 14 residues. The CDR3 DNA follows: TGTGCCAACAGCTTGGAAGGGGTGAACTATGGCTACACCTTC. This encodes CANSLEGVNYGYTF. Together with reference TRBV5-5 and TRBJ1-2, the CDR3 gives the full variable domain: DAGVTQSPTHLIKTRGQQVTLRCSPISGHKSVSWYQQVLGQGPQFIFQYYEKEERGRGNFPDRFSARQFPNYSSELNVNALLLGDSALYLCANSLEGVNYGYTFGSGTRLTVV.

The chain links TRBV13 to TRBJ2-4; D may be TRBD2 (5 bases). The DNA end favors TRBJ2-5, so the J call may be wrong. The CDR3 loop spans 14 amino acids. Germline CDR1 PRHDT, CDR2 FYEKMQ (reference sequence). CDR3 loop: CASSPTREQETQYF. The CDR3 nucleotides are TGTGCCAGCAGCCCGACCCGGGAACAAGAGACCCAGTACTTC.

This clonotype was detected only a few times. This rearrangement joins TRBV7-9 to TRBJ1-1, with D perhaps matching TRBD1 (5 bases). This CDR3 region has 12 residues. The V end lost 7 bases, the J end lost 7 bases, and 13 bases lay between the germline ends. Per the germline V gene, CDR1 is SEHNR and CDR2 is FQNEAQ (reference sequence). CDR3 loop: CASNDGHFEAFF. The CDR3 DNA sequence: TGTGCCAGCAACGATGGACATTTTGAAGCTTTCTTT. Using reference TRBV7-9 and TRBJ1-1 for the parts outside the CDR3, the full variable domain is DTGVSQNPRHKITKRGQNVTFRCDPISEHNRLYWYRQTLGQGPEFLTYFQNEAQLEKSRLLSDRFSAERPKGSFSTLEIQRTEQGDSAMYLCASNDGHFEAFFGQGTRLTVV.

The sample holds a few counts of this clonotype. The rearrangement uses TRBV24-1 and TRBJ2-1, with no clear D. The CDR3 has 16 residues. Trimming removed 4 bases from V and 4 bases from J, with 16 bases in between. Germline CDR1 KGHDR, CDR2 SFDVKD. Here the CDR3 DNA reads TGTGCCACCAGTGACGCCCCATTCGCCCCGTACAATGAGCAGTTCTTC. Amino acid sequence: CATSDAPFAPYNEQFF.

Written as DNA, the CDR3 is TGTGCCATCGGCCCCACGACAGGTGGGGGCTACGAGCAGTACTTC. The encoded protein is CAIGPTTGGGYEQYF. The V and J genes are TRBV10-3 and TRBJ2-7; D is perhaps TRBD1 (6 bases). This CDR3 has 15 amino acids. Germline V gene data show CDR1 as ENHRY and CDR2 as SYGVKD. Between the trimmed V and J ends, which lost 8 bases and 3 bases, there was a span of 20 bases.

This chain links TRBV20-1 with TRBJ1-2; D remains unclear. V was trimmed by 6 bases and J by 7 bases, leaving 18 bases between them. The CDR3 is 13 residues long. Germline V CDR1 and CDR2: DFQATT, SNEGSKA (reference sequence). CDR3 sequence: CSAKRAVLRGYTF. The CDR3 DNA sequence: TGCAGTGCAAAGCGGGCAGTCCTCCGTGGCTACACCTTC.

The chain recombines TRBV12-3 or TRBV12-4 with TRBJ2-5; TRBD1 might be the D (6 bases). The CDR3 totals 11 residues. V lost 3 bases to trimming and J lost 11 bases, with 10 bases between them. The CDR3 nucleotides read TGTGCCAGCAGTTTTTTCCAGGGGCAGTACTTC. Translating gives CASSFFQGQYF.

CDR3 sequence reads: CASSARPIPADTQYF. CDR3 bases: TGTGCCAGTAGTGCCCGTCCAATTCCCGCAGATACGCAGTATTTT. The chain links TRBV19 to TRBJ2-3; no clear D. V was cut by 5 bases and J by 4 bases, with 16 bases left in between. Germline CDR1 reads LNHDA; CDR2 reads SQIVND (reference sequence). This CDR3 is built from 15 residues.

The CDR3 sequence is CATGRNNPLTDTQYF. DNA of the CDR3: TGTGCCACCGGTCGAAACAACCCCCTGACAGATACGCAGTATTTT. The V and J genes are TRBV7-2 and TRBJ2-3; D uncertain. V lost 10 bases, J lost 3 bases, and 20 bases lay in between. The germline V gene encodes CDR1 SGHTA and CDR2 FQGNSA. CDR3 length: 15 amino acids.

In its sample, this clonotype was seen a few times. V is TRBV21-1 and J is TRBJ1-5; the D call TRBD1 from the table was never checked on the DNA. TRBV21-1 is flagged as a pseudogene. The CDR3 spans 13 residues. CDR3 sequence: CASSIRTDQPQHF. DNA for the CDR3: TGTGCCAGCAGCATCAGGACAGATCAGCCCCAGCATTTT.

This chain links TRBV27 with TRBJ2-4; D uncertain. Trimming shortened V by 6 bases and J by 6 bases, and 15 bases separated the two germline ends. CDR1 MNHEY and CDR2 SMNVEV come from the germline V gene (reference sequence). This CDR3 region has 14 residues. CDR3 amino acids: CASSPRFQRNIQYF. CDR3 coding DNA: TGTGCCAGCAGCCCAAGATTTCAGAGAAACATTCAGTACTTC.

This chain links TRBV29-1 with TRBJ2-4, with TRBD2 matching over 15 bases. The closer fit of TRBJ2-5 to the DNA end suggests the J call may be wrong. The CDR3 consists of 16 residues. Germline CDR1 and CDR2: SQVTM and ANQGSEA. CDR3 residues: CSVAGTSGRLAETQYF. The CDR3 DNA sequence: TGCAGCGTTGCCGGGACTAGCGGGAGGTTAGCGGAGACCCAGTACTTC.

In regard to this clonotype: The CDR3 end shows no conserved phenylalanine or tryptophan, and so a read error is likely. The V and J genes are TRBV7-2 and TRBJ2-7, with D possibly being TRBD1 or TRBD2 (5 bases each). Per germline, CDR1 SGHTA and CDR2 FQGNSA. The V end lost 5 bases, the J end lost 9 bases, and 11 bases lay between the germline ends. The CDR3 extends over 11 amino acids. The CDR3 spells CASSPGRGQYS. In DNA, the CDR3 is TGTGCCAGCAGCCCGGGACGTGGGCAGTACTCC.

The chain employs TRBV6-5 and TRBJ2-1; 14 bases align to TRBD2. CDR3 length: 17 residues. The trim removed 1 base at V and 8 bases at J, leaving 7 bases unmatched. From germline, CDR1 is MNHEY and CDR2 SVGAGI. The CDR3 is CASSYFGLAGGIDEQFF. The CDR3, as DNA: TGTGCCAGCAGTTACTTCGGACTAGCGGGAGGTATCGATGAGCAGTTCTTC.

The sample holds one count of this clonotype. V is TRBV28 and J is TRBJ2-3, with 10 bases matching TRBD2. Trimming cost V 4 bases and J 4 bases; bases outside gene matches: 23. Looked up from germline, CDR1 is MDHEN and CDR2 is SYDVKM. The CDR3 is made up of 21 amino acids. The CDR3 region is CASSSRLGLAASGSRPDTQYF. In DNA, the CDR3 is TGTGCCAGCAGTTCACGTTTGGGATTGGCGGCTAGCGGGAGCCGTCCAGATACGCAGTATTTT.

The gene calls are TRBV3-1 and TRBJ2-1; D call uncertain. The V gene's germline CDR1 is LGHDT and CDR2 YNNKEL (reference sequence). The germline V and J ends were trimmed by 5 bases and 8 bases, with 16 bases remaining between them. The CDR3 has 14 residues. The CDR3: CASSTRPNSDEQFF. DNA of the CDR3: TGTGCCAGCAGCACACGACCTAACTCGGATGAGCAGTTCTTC.

The gene calls are TRBV18 and TRBJ1-4; 7 bases fit TRBD1. The CDR3 length is 15 residues. Trimming cost V 0 bases and J 8 bases; bases outside gene matches: 6. CDR1 is KGHSH and CDR2 is LQKENI in the germline V gene. Written as DNA, the CDR3 is TGTGCCAGCTCACCACCTGACAGGGTTAGGGAAAAACTGTTTTTT. This gives the protein CASSPPDRVREKLFF.

Only a few counts were recorded for this clonotype. This chain uses TRBV7-8 with TRBJ1-6; D unclear. The CDR3 runs to 13 residues. Germline CDR1 and CDR2: SGHVS and FQNEAQ. Trimming removed 3 bases from V and 7 bases from J, with 7 bases in between. In DNA form, the CDR3 reads TGTGCCAGCAGCTTTAACCAGAATTCACCCCTCCACTTT. Translated, it gives CASSFNQNSPLHF.

This chain connects TRBV7-9 to TRBJ1-2; no definite D call. V gave up 6 bases and J gave up 4 bases, with 15 bases separating them. Germline V gene data show CDR1 as SEHNR and CDR2 as FQNEAQ (reference sequence). CDR3 size: 14 residues. CDR3 residues: CASSLRAEFYGYTF. The CDR3 nucleotides are TGTGCCAGCAGTTTAAGGGCGGAGTTCTATGGCTACACCTTC.